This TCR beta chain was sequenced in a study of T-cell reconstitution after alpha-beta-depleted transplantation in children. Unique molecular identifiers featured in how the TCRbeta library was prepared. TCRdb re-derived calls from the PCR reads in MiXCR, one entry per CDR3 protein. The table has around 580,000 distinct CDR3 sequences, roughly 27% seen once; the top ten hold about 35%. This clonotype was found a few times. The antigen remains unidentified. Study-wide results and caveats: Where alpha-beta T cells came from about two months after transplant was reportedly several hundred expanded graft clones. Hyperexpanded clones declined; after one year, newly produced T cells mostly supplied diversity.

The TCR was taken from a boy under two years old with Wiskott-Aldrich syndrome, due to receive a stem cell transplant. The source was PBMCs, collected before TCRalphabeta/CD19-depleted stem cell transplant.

The chain's CDR3 is CASSSFHGSSSYNEQFF. The CDR3 nucleotides are TGTGCCAGCAGCTCCTTCCACGGCAGCAGCTCCTACAATGAGCAGTTCTTC. This sequence joins TRBV7-8 and TRBJ2-1; D not resolved. The CDR3 is 17 residues long. Germline CDR1 SGHVS, CDR2 FQNEAQ. V dropped 4 bases and J dropped 0 bases, with 16 bases sitting between them.